The clone carrying this T cell receptor beta chain was recorded at least ten times. This specimen comes from a study of regulatory T cells in long-lasting Graves disease. The CDR3 is made up of 14 amino acids. CDR1 is DFQATT and CDR2 is SNEGSKA in the germline V gene (reference sequence). The V end was cut by 5 bases, the J end by 5 bases, with 18 bases between. Time point here: newly diagnosed GD, antithyroid drugs for less than 3 months. Construction of the TCR library relied on RNA isolated from PBMCs. In building TCR beta libraries, iRepertoire HTBI primers were used together with Arm-PCR of CDR3 regions. Each CDR3 protein is one row after TCRdb ran MiXCR on the multiplex PCR reads. The sample includes 550,000 or so distinct CDR3 sequences, 12% of them seen just once. In addition, the sample was reused for a study of T cells in Graves' hyperthyroidism and ophthalmopathy.

This chain joins TRBV20-1 and TRBJ2-5; D uncertain. The sequences come from peripheral blood mononuclear cells (PBMCs), collected at new diagnosis, from a patient treated with antithyroid drugs. This sequence originates from a woman in her thirties with Graves disease. The CDR3 is CSAASGPTRETQYF. The DNA of the CDR3 is TGCAGTGCTGCCTCCGGGCCAACGAGGGAGACCCAGTACTTC.